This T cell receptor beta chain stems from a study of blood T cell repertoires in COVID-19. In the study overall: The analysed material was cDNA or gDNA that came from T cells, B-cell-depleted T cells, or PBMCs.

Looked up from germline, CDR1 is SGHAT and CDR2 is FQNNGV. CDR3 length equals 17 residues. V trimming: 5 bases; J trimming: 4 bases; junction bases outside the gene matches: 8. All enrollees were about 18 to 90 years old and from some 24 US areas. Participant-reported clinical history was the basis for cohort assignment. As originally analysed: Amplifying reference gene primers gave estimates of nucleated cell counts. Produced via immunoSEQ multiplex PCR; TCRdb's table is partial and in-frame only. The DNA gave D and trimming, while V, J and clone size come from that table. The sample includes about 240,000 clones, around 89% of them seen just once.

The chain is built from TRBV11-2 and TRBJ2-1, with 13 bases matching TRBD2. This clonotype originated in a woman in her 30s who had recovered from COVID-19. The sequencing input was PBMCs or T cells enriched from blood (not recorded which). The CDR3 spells CASSPIPTSGGYNEQFF. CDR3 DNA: TGTGCCAGCAGCCCTATACCGACTAGCGGGGGGTACAATGAGCAGTTCTTC.